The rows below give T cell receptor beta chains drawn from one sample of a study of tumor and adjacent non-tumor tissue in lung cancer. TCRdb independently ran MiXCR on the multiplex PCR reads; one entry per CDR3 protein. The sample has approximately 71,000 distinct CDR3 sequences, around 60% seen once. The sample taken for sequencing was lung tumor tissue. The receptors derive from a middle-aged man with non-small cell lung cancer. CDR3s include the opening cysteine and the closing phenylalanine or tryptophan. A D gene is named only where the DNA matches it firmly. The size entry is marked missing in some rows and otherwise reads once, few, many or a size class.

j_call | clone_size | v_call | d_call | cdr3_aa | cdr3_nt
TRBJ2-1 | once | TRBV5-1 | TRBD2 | CPSNLEAGAHNEQFF | TGCCCCAGCAACCTAGAAGCGGGGGCCCACAATGAGCAGTTCTTC
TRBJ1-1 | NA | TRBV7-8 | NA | CASSSPGVNTEAFF | TGTGCCAGCAGCTCACCCGGGGTTAACACTGAAGCTTTCTTT
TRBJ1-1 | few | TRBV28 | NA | CASTPTVYTEAFF | TGTGCCAGCACCCCGACAGTTTACACTGAAGCTTTCTTT
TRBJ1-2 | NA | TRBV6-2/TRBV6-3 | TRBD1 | CASSPQDRPYYGYAF | TGTGCCAGCAGTCCCCAGGACAGGCCCTACTATGGCTACGCCTTC
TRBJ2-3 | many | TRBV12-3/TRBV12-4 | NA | CASSVTRDTQYF | TGTGCCAGCAGTGTCACAAGAGATACGCAGTATTTT
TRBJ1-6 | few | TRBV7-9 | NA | CASSAGLSNSPLHF | TGTGCCAGCAGCGCCGGACTGAGCAATTCACCCCTCCACTTT
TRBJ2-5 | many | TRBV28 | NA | CASSTPGQETQYF | TGTGCCAGCAGTACGCCAGGACAAGAGACCCAGTACTTC
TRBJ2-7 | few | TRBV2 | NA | CASSGSTATYEQYF | TGTGCCAGCAGTGGATCGACAGCTACCTACGAGCAGTACTTC
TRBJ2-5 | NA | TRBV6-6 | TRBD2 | CVSSERRGGQEAQYF | TGTGTCAGCAGTGAACGTCGGGGGGGCCAAGAGGCCCAGTACTTC
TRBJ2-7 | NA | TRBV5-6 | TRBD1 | CTSTLDRTHCYEQYF | TGTACCAGCACCTTGGACAGGACGCACTGCTACGAGCAGTACTTC
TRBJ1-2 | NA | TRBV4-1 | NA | CASIQDWEGRIGYTF | TGCGCCAGCATCCAAGATTGGGAGGGTAGGATCGGCTACACCTTC
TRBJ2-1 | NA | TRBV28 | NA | CASSLRAARNEEFF | TGCGCCAGCAGTTTAAGGGCGGCCCGGAATGAGGAGTTCTTC
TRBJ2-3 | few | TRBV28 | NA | CASSNRVGHTDTQYF | TGTGCCAGCAGTAACAGGGTTGGGCACACAGATACGCAGTATTTT
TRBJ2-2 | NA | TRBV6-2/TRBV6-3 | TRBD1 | CASSSATGSFSGELFF | TGTGCCAGCAGTAGCGCGACAGGGTCGTTTAGCGGGGAGCTGTTTTTT
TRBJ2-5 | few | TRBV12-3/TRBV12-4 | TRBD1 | CVSSGADRQETQYF | TGTGTCAGCAGTGGGGCGGACAGGCAAGAGACCCAGTACTTC
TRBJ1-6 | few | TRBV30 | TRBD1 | CAWSPFRGTGDLSPLHF | TGTGCCTGGAGTCCCTTCCGGGGAACAGGGGATCTGTCACCCCTCCACTTT
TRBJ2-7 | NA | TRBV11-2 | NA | CASSIVPGSYEQYF | TGTGCTAGCAGCATTGTCCCCGGCTCCTACGAGCAGTACTTC
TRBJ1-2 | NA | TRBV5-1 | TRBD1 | CASTPDRAHGYTF | TGCGCCAGCACCCCGGACAGGGCTCATGGCTACACCTTC
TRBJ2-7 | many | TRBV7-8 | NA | CASSLDRASYEQYF | TGTGCCAGCAGCTTAGACAGGGCGTCCTACGAGCAGTACTTC
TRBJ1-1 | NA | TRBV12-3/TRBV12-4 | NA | CARYLETVVTEAFF | TGTGCCAGGTACCTTGAGACGGTAGTGACTGAAGCTTTCTTT
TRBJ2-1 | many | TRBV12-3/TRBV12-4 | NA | CASSLAQTRDRGNEQFF | TGTGCCAGCAGTTTAGCCCAGACTAGAGATAGGGGGAATGAGCAGTTCTTC
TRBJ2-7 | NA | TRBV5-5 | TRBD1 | CASSVWDRAYEQYF | TGTGCCAGCAGCGTATGGGACAGGGCCTACGAGCAGTACTTC
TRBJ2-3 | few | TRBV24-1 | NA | CATRDSKIPADTQYF | TGTGCCACGAGAGACAGTAAGATTCCCGCAGATACGCAGTATTTT
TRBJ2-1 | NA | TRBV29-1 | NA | CSARQTISEQSF | TGCAGCGCCCGTCAGACGATCAGTGAGCAGTCCTTC
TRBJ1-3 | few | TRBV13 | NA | CASSLGVAAGNTIYF | TGTGCCAGCAGCTTAGGAGTGGCGGCGGGAAACACCATATATTTT
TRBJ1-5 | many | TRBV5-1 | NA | CASSFEGFRGQPQHF | TGCGCCAGCAGCTTCGAAGGATTTAGGGGGCAGCCCCAGCATTTT
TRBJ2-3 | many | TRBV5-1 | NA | CASSLSGRSVDTQYF | TGCGCCAGCAGCTTGTCCGGCAGGTCGGTAGATACGCAGTATTTT
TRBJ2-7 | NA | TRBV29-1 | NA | CSVEGETDEKYF | TGCAGCGTTGAAGGGGAGACTGACGAGAAGTACTTC
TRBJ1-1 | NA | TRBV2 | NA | CASRKRSPEAFF | TGTGCCAGCCGAAAGCGAAGCCCTGAAGCTTTCTTT
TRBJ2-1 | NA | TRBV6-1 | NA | CATSRTSISYYEQFF | TGTGCCACCAGCAGAACTAGCATCTCCTACTATGAGCAGTTCTTC
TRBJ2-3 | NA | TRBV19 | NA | CASQTGGRSQPQYF | TGTGCCAGTCAGACAGGTGGAAGGAGCCAGCCCCAGTATTTT
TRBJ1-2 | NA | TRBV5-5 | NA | CASSQEIGDYTF | TGTGCCAGCAGTCAAGAAATAGGGGACTACACCTTC
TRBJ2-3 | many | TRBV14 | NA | CASSQPTPYGGAVDTQYF | TGTGCCAGCAGCCAACCTACCCCTTATGGGGGGGCAGTAGATACGCAGTATTTT
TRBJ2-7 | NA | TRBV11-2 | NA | CASSLEVQDAEQYF | TGTGCCAGCAGCTTAGAGGTCCAGGATGCCGAGCAATACTTC
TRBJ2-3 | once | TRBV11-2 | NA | CASSLVGGLTDTRYF | TGTGCCAGCAGCTTAGTGGGGGGGCTGACAGATACGCGGTATTTT
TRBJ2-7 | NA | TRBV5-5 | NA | CASSLVYEQYF | TGTGCAAGCAGCTTGGTCTACGAGCAGTACTTC
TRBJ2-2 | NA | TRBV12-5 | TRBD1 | CASGLGQTNTGELLF | TGTGCTAGTGGCTTGGGACAGACAAACACCGGGGAGCTGTTATTT
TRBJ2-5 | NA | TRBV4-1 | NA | CASTQGDRRTRYF | TGCGCCAGCACCCAAGGGGATCGACGGACCCGATACTTC
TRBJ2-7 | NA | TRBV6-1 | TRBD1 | CASTPRDRVYEQYF | TGTGCCAGCACTCCCCGGGACAGGGTTTACGAGCAGTACTTC
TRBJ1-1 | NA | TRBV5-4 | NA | CASSLLGDAGNTEAFF | TGTGCCAGCAGCTTACTGGGGGACGCGGGGAACACCGAAGCTTTCTTT
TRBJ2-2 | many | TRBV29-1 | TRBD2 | CSVIGGSGTGELFF | TGCAGCGTTATTGGCGGGAGCGGCACCGGGGAGCTGTTTTTT
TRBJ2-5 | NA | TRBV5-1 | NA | CANSLVTVEETQYF | TGCGCCAACAGCTTGGTTACGGTTGAAGAGACCCAGTACTTC
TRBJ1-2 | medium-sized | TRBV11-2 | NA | CASSGSKLQGGGYTF | TGTGCCAGCAGCGGGTCAAAACTACAGGGAGGTGGCTACACCTTC
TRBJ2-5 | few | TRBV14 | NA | CASNQESGRETLYF | TGTGCCAGCAACCAAGAATCGGGGCGAGAGACCCTGTACTTC
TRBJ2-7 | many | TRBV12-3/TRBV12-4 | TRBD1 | CASSDKGQGYEQYF | TGTGCCAGCAGCGACAAAGGACAGGGATACGAGCAGTACTTC
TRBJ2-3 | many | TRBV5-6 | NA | CASSWDFRSTDTQYF | TGTGCCAGCAGCTGGGACTTTCGGTCCACAGATACGCAGTATTTT
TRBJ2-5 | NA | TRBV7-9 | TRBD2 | CASSGGTLGLAGNQETQYF | TGTGCCAGCAGCGGCGGGACACTGGGACTAGCGGGAAACCAAGAGACCCAGTACTTC
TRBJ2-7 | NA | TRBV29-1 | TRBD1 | CSVDWGQGGHERYF | TGTAGCGTTGACTGGGGACAGGGAGGTCACGAGCGGTACTTC
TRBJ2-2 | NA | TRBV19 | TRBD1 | CATKYGGTGQGAGELFF | TGTGCCACCAAGTATGGAGGGACAGGGCAAGGCGCGGGGGAGCTGTTTTTT
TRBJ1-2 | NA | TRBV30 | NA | CAWGQSYGYIF | TGTGCCTGGGGACAGAGCTATGGCTACATCTTC
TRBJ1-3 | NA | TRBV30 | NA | CAWGGGPNSGNAIYF | TGTGCCTGGGGGGGCGGACCAAACTCTGGAAACGCCATATATTTT
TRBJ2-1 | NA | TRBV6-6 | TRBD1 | CAGESGTGPRNELFF | TGTGCCGGCGAATCCGGGACAGGGCCTAGGAATGAGCTGTTCTTC
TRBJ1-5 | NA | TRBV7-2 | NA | CASSFRGNSNQPQHF | TGTGCCAGCAGCTTCCGGGGGAATAGCAATCAGCCCCAGCATTTT
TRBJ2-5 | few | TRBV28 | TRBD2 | CASSSVTSGSGETQYF | TGTGCCAGCAGTTCAGTGACTAGCGGGAGTGGGGAGACCCAGTACTTC
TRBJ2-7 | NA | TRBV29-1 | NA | CSVEEALGYEQYF | TGCAGCGTTGAAGAGGCGCTAGGGTACGAGCAGTACTTC
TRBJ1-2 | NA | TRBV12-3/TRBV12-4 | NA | CASTILNRENYGYTF | TGTGCCAGCACCATTTTGAACAGGGAGAACTATGGCTACACCTTC
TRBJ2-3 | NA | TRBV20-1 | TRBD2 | CSAITGTSGGFSFVDTQYF | TGCAGTGCTATAACGGGGACTAGCGGGGGGTTCTCTTTTGTGGATACGCAGTATTTT
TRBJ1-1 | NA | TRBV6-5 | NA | CASSYADWGSNTGAFF | TGTGCCAGCAGTTACGCCGATTGGGGCTCGAACACTGGAGCTTTCTTT
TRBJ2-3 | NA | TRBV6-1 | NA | CASNMDPLPPDTQYF | TGTGCCAGCAATATGGACCCCCTTCCCCCAGATACGCAGTATTTT